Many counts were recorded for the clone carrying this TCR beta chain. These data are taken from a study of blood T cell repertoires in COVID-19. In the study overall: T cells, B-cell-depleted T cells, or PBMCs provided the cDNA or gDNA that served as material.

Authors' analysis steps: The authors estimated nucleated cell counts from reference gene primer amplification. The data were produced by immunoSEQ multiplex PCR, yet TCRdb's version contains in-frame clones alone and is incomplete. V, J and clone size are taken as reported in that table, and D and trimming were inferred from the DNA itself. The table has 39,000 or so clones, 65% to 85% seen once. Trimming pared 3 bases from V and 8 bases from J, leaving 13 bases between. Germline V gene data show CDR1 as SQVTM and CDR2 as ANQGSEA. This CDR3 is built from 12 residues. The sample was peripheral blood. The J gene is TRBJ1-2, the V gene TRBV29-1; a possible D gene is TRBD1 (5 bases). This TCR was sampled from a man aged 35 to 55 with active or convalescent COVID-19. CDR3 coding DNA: TGCAGCGTTGAGGACGGGACTCGCGGCTACACCTTC. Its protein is CSVEDGTRGYTF.